A single sample is the source of the 5 T cell receptor beta chains below, sequenced in a study of neurological immune-mediated disorders. TCRdb reprocessed the 5' RACE reads via MiXCR and lists one record per CDR3 protein. The sample consists of tens of thousands of distinct CDR3 sequences, 4.5% to 5.5% of them appearing once. The sample was PBMCs. The receptors originated from a man younger than 45 with multiple sclerosis.

This clonotype was seen repeatedly, ten times or more. V gene TRBV20-1 combines with J gene TRBJ1-1; D is unresolved. In germline, CDR1 is DFQATT, CDR2 SNEGSKA (reference sequence). Trimming left V 2 bases short and J 3 bases short, with 1 base between. This CDR3 region has 10 residues. CDR3 loop: CSARYTEAFF. In nucleotides, the CDR3 is TGCAGTGCTAGATACACTGAAGCTTTCTTT.

This clonotype was picked up many times. V usage is TRBV12-3 or TRBV12-4 and J usage is TRBJ2-1, with 9 bases matching TRBD2. Germline trimming cut 1 base from V and 2 bases from J; bases unmatched to any gene: 9. This CDR3 comprises 18 residues. The CDR3 is CASSLGRLAVGAYNEQFF. The CDR3 DNA reads TGTGCCAGCAGTTTAGGAAGACTAGCGGTAGGGGCCTACAATGAGCAGTTCTTC.

This clonotype was recorded at least ten times. J is TRBJ2-2 and V is TRBV6-5; 8 bases are a match to TRBD2. Losses at the gene ends were 5 bases for V and 9 bases for J; bases not matched to a gene: 14. There are 16 residues in the CDR3. Germline CDR1 and CDR2: MNHEY and SVGAGI. Written as DNA, the CDR3 is TGTGCCAGCAGTGAAAACGGGGGGGCTGCAGTCCGGGAGCTGTTTTTT. Translated, it gives CASSENGGAAVRELFF.

In its sample, this clonotype was seen many times. The genes are TRBV20-1 and TRBJ1-2; the D gene is possibly TRBD1 (5 bases). The CDR3 length is 12 residues. Germline CDR1 and CDR2: DFQATT and SNEGSKA (reference sequence). The V and J ends lost 3 bases and 3 bases respectively, with 8 bases between them. The CDR3 here is CSASQGDYGYTF. The CDR3 bases are TGCAGTGCTAGTCAGGGAGACTATGGCTACACCTTC.

This clonotype was counted between two and nine times. The gene calls are TRBV25-1 and TRBJ2-1; TRBD1 aligns across 7 bases. J gave up 9 bases and V 2 bases, and 4 bases lay outside the gene matches. Germline V gene data show CDR1 as MGHDK and CDR2 as SYGVNS. The CDR3 has 13 amino acids. The CDR3 DNA reads TGTGCCAGCAGTGAACCCCACAGGGGTGAGCAGTTCTTC. Encoded protein: CASSEPHRGEQFF.